One and the same sample provided the 18 T cell receptor beta chains below, sequenced in a study of blood T cells in healthy people across ages (dated by TCRdb to between 2014 and 2017). Receptor amplification or capture employed 5' RACE. This sample was sequenced with an Illumina HiSeq 2500. A second PCR of about 6 to 11 cycles was performed with a sample-barcoded 5' primer and a J-beta primer mix. TCRdb took the public reads, trimmed them with fastp at Q25, ran MiXCR for clone calling and kept in-frame beta chains. For every CDR3 protein sequence, its rows merge into one entry that carries the most common genes and DNA. In this sample the table shows about a million distinct CDR3 sequences, roughly two fifths of which occur a single time. The leading ten clones occupy around 14% of the sample. Source material: blood. These receptors came from a man younger than 35 in good health.

CDR3 amino acids: CASSPGRDYEQYF. CDR3 nucleotide sequence: TGTGCCAGCTCACCTGGCAGGGACTACGAGCAGTACTTC. V is TRBV18 and J is TRBJ2-5; a weak D match, TRBD1 (5 bases). The J call is in doubt because the DNA end fits TRBJ2-7 better. Germline CDR1 reads KGHSH; CDR2 reads LQKENI. There are 13 residues in the CDR3.

This clonotype has just a few counts. At one end, the junction sequence differs from germline, possibly due to a read error. The rearrangement uses TRBV5-1 and TRBJ1-1, with D possibly TRBD1 on 5 matching bases. Germline V gives CDR1 SGHRS, CDR2 YFSETQ. The CDR3 totals 13 residues. Written as DNA, the CDR3 is TGTGCCAGCAGGGAGGGATTGAACACTGAAGCTTTCTTT. Encoded protein: CASREGLNTEAFF.

The J gene is TRBJ2-5, the V gene TRBV9; D is unresolved. Germline values: CDR1 SGDLS, CDR2 YYNGEE. With 4 bases removed from V and 3 bases from J, the gap between germline ends came to 19 bases. The CDR3 consists of 16 residues. The CDR3 bases are TGTGCCAGCAGCCCCCTCCCGGGTAGTGGTAAAGAGACCCAGTACTTC. It translates to CASSPLPGSGKETQYF.

The chain uses TRBV5-1 and TRBJ1-6, with D unclear. The CDR3 is 15 amino acids. The germline V gene has CDR1 SGHRS and CDR2 YFSETQ. Trimming pared 4 bases from V and 4 bases from J, leaving 12 bases between. Here the CDR3 reads CASSPGPGYNSPLHF. CDR3 in DNA: TGCGCCAGCAGCCCAGGACCAGGTTATAATTCACCCCTCCACTTT.

This clonotype was picked up a small number of times. V usage is TRBV6-2 or TRBV6-3 and J usage is TRBJ2-5, with D possibly being TRBD2 (5 bases). The CDR3 is 13 residues long. Germline-derived CDR1 and CDR2 are MNHEY and SVGEGT. The germline V and J ends were trimmed by 6 bases and 2 bases, with 10 bases remaining between them. The CDR3 DNA is TGTGCCAGCAGCTCCGGGGATCAAGAGACCCAGTACTTC. This codes for CASSSGDQETQYF.

The chain employs TRBV5-1 and TRBJ2-1, with D tentatively TRBD1 or TRBD2 (6 bases each). The DNA end is more similar to TRBJ2-7, so the J call may be wrong. This CDR3 contains 18 residues. CDR1 is SGHRS, CDR2 YFSETQ, per germline. The CDR3 nucleotides read TGCGCCAGCAGCTCGATATCATCGGGGGCACCCTCCTACAATGAGCAGTACTTC. This sequence encodes CASSSISSGAPSYNEQYF.

At least ten counts were recorded for this clonotype. V gene TRBV12-3 or TRBV12-4 combines with J gene TRBJ1-2; D ambiguous. This CDR3 is built from 12 residues. V dropped 1 base and J dropped 4 bases, with 4 bases sitting between them. The CDR3 region is CASSLEIYGYTF. The CDR3 DNA is TGTGCCAGCAGTTTAGAAATCTATGGCTACACCTTC.

This chain connects TRBV6-2 or TRBV6-3 to TRBJ2-3; either TRBD1 or TRBD2 may supply D (5 bases each). The CDR3 runs 14 residues. Trimming took off 11 bases at V and 4 bases at J, with 19 bases between the two ends. The V gene's germline CDR1 is MNHEY and CDR2 SVGEGT. The CDR3 nucleotides read TGTGCCGGCAAGAGGGGAAAACCGGCAGATACGCAGTATTTT. This codes for CAGKRGKPADTQYF.

This clonotype was seen a few times. Written as DNA, the CDR3 is TGCGCCAGCAGCCAAGAAGACGACGGGGCCTACAATGAGCAGTTCTTC. It translates to CASSQEDDGAYNEQFF. The chain combines TRBV4-1 with TRBJ2-1; maybe TRBD2 (5 bases). V was clipped by 0 bases and J by 2 bases, with 11 bases between them. The CDR3 is made up of 16 amino acids. Looked up from germline, CDR1 is MGHRA and CDR2 is YSYEKL.

The chain links TRBV20-1 to TRBJ1-2; possible D gene TRBD1, 5 bases. Trimming removed 5 bases at V and 6 bases at J, with 19 bases between. The germline gives CDR1 DFQATT, CDR2 SNEGSKA (reference sequence). This CDR3 has 14 amino acids. The CDR3 is CSAHQEEGWNGYTF. CDR3 sequence (DNA): TGCAGTGCTCATCAGGAGGAGGGGTGGAATGGCTACACCTTC.

This clonotype was seen only a few times. This chain joins TRBV2 and TRBJ1-1; D uncertain. Germline V gene lookup returns CDR1 SNHLY and CDR2 FYNNEI. V shed 9 bases and J shed 0 bases, with 11 bases lying between them. The CDR3 covers 13 residues. The CDR3 reads CARAGGLNTEAFF. CDR3 nucleotide sequence: TGTGCCAGGGCAGGAGGATTGAACACTGAAGCTTTCTTT. Complete variable domain (other parts from reference TRBV2 and TRBJ1-1): EPEVTQTPSHQVTQMGQEVILRCVPISNHLYFYWYRQILGQKVEFLVSFYNNEISEKSEIFDDQFSVERPDGSNFTLKIRSTKLEDSAMYFCARAGGLNTEAFFGQGTRLTVV.

This clonotype has just a few counts. The rearrangement links TRBV4-1 to TRBJ2-3, with D perhaps TRBD2 (6 bases). CDR1 is MGHRA, CDR2 YSYEKL, per germline. The CDR3 covers 16 residues. Trimming took off 5 bases at V and 2 bases at J, with 17 bases between the two ends. CDR3 sequence reads: CASSETSLAHTDTQYF. Here the CDR3 DNA reads TGCGCCAGCAGCGAAACTAGCTTGGCACACACAGATACGCAGTATTTT.

The chain uses TRBV12-3 or TRBV12-4 and TRBJ2-3; TRBD2 agrees at 9 bases. The trim removed 7 bases at V and 0 bases at J, leaving 5 bases unmatched. This CDR3 region has 15 residues. The CDR3 DNA is TGTGCCAGCAAGAAAGCGGGGGGAAGCACAGATACGCAGTATTTT. It is translated as CASKKAGGSTDTQYF.

This clonotype occurred a few times. This chain joins TRBV5-1 and TRBJ2-3, with D possibly matching TRBD2 (6 bases). CDR3 size: 13 residues. The V gene's germline CDR1 is SGHRS and CDR2 YFSETQ. The V and J ends lost 2 bases and 6 bases respectively, with 10 bases between them. Here the CDR3 DNA reads TGCGCCAGCAGCTTTGAAGGGAGGGATACGCAGTATTTT. This gives the protein CASSFEGRDTQYF.

The sample holds a few counts of this clonotype. This chain links TRBV12-3 or TRBV12-4 with TRBJ1-4, with D maybe TRBD1 (6 bases). Trimming took off 6 bases at V and 0 bases at J, with 14 bases between the two ends. This CDR3 is 16 amino acids long. CDR3 residues: CASSPGQWSTNEKLFF. In nucleotides, the CDR3 is TGTGCCAGCAGCCCCGGACAGTGGTCAACTAATGAAAAACTGTTTTTT.

This clonotype occurred once. The gene calls are TRBV3-1 and TRBJ2-3; D ambiguous. The length of the CDR3 is 14 residues. Per germline, CDR1 LGHDT and CDR2 YNNKEL (reference sequence). V shed 2 bases and J shed 2 bases, with 8 bases lying between them. CDR3 sequence (DNA): TGTGCCAGCAGCCAACTCTCCCTCACAGATACGCAGTATTTT. Amino acids: CASSQLSLTDTQYF.

The chain links TRBV4-1 to TRBJ1-1; no firm D call. The CDR3 is 17 residues long. Germline CDR1 and CDR2: MGHRA and YSYEKL. With 2 bases removed from V and 1 base from J, the gap between germline ends came to 17 bases. CDR3 nucleotide sequence: TGCGCCAGCAGCCAAAACCCTCGACAACCGCGGAACACTGAAGCTTTCTTT. It specifies CASSQNPRQPRNTEAFF.

This rearrangement joins TRBV20-1 to TRBJ2-3, with 9 bases fitting TRBD1. In germline, CDR1 is DFQATT, CDR2 SNEGSKA (reference sequence). This CDR3 contains 16 residues. Trimming at V came to 4 bases and at J to 3 bases, leaving 11 bases not matched to a gene. CDR3 in amino acids: CSANSSGTGRTDTQYF. CDR3 coding DNA: TGCAGTGCTAACTCCTCGGGGACAGGGAGAACAGATACGCAGTATTTT.